The source of this T cell receptor beta chain is a study of cytomegalovirus exposure and HLA in healthy donors (dated by TCRdb to the late 2010s). Regarding the complete study: In an earlier analysis of under 600 of the donors, about 260 Gb of sequence data and some 100 million unique TCR beta sequences from roughly 180 million T cells were reported. Roughly 300 gigabases of sequencing data and around 87 million unique TCR sequences were included in an early release covering 550 to 650 HLA-typed donors. The genetic ancestry cluster associated with self-reported Caucasian donors included over 65% of the roughly 360 genotyped donors. The study was designed to test whether signatures of past pathogen exposure could be identified by cataloging public T cell receptors. Using immunosequencing, the study profiled T cell repertoires from about 620 subjects and related those repertoires to cytomegalovirus serostatus. In addition to the first cohort of roughly 670 subjects, a separate validation cohort of under 150 different subjects was used. The study combined high-throughput TCR immunosequencing, statistical association of individual TCRs with disease status, and machine learning to predict cytomegalovirus infection status. In a later analysis, previously published TCR beta repertoires from fewer than 750 donors were re-analyzed and high-resolution HLA genotyping was added so that TCR occurrence patterns could be studied. Rather than drawing on any new phenotypic data, the later analysis identified candidate immune exposures from TCR beta sequences and the way those sequences occurred across donors. An earlier analysis of nearly 600 of the donors applied high-throughput TCR beta sequencing to assess whether each TCR beta V gene segment acted as functional or pseudogenic. Donor age, sex, ethnicity and CMV serostatus were compiled alongside the repertoire data. Genome-wide SNP genotypes for about three fifths of the roughly 670 donors were used in a later genetic analysis, which treated that subset as a discovery cohort. Every repertoire in the discovery cohort had been generated on one and the same sequencing platform. HLA typing covered class I and class II loci at four-digit resolution. The number of typed donors differed by locus: about 629-640 for A, B, C, DRB1 and DQB1; 522 for DQA1; 606 for DPA1; and around 490 for DPB1. Four to six DR-DQ haplotypes were handled as single units for association and clustering, since linkage in the cohort was strong. Among under 450 genotyped donors of the cohort, an average of approximately 250,000 unique TCR beta nucleotide sequences were sequenced per donor, around 18% of them non-productive. The investigation overall reported the following: In a later analysis, several top co-occurrence clusters were reported to appear linked to parvovirus B19, influenza, CMV and Epstein-Barr virus. When HLA alleles, especially DR and DQ, strongly co-occurred, TCR associations were difficult to assign to individual alleles. In both the original and validation cohorts, the classifier was reported to diagnose cytomegalovirus status with high specificity and sensitivity. In a later analysis, TCR association rates were found to vary across HLA loci, with the most associated TCRs seen for DRB1 alleles and the fewest for HLA-C alleles. In vitro tests confirmed that a few of the cytomegalovirus-associated TCR beta chains recognize cytomegalovirus antigens. A total of 150 or so TCR beta chains were listed by the study as associated with cytomegalovirus. Over 15 rarely observed V segments, including chromosome 9 orphons, were excluded from the earlier analysis of approximately 500 of the donors because counts were too low. Presence/absence analyses assumed roughly uniform sequencing depth across donors, an assumption that may not hold. At a false discovery rate of 0.05, a later analysis linked fewer than 20,000 TCR beta sequences to specific HLA alleles. Immune exposure information for the cohort was limited to CMV serostatus. This cohort had only TCR beta chains sequenced, and the lack of alpha or paired-chain data limited which features could be detected. An earlier analysis of some 590 of the donors showed that most TCR beta V segments appeared in productive rearrangements either about 87% or about 30% of the time, which broadly matched IMGT annotations. Linkage disequilibrium might explain the correlated functional status among segregating V segments, but an unknown experimental factor could not be excluded. According to the authors, the approach could potentially be generalized to other disease states and immunological phenotypes. In a later genetic analysis, a missense DCLRE1C variant was associated with V-gene and J-gene trimming of TCR beta chains, and the association was replicated in an independent cohort. HLA typing was unavailable for some donors at each locus, so association tests used only the typed subset. In a later analysis, HLA-associated TCR beta chains showed more clonal expansion and lower generation probabilities than non-associated chains that were equally common. Most TCR sequences were seen in very few donors, while some public TCRs were found in many individuals. A cluster of highly shared sequence variants was judged likely to be a technical artifact of the sequencing pipeline. A later analysis found that most CMV-associated TCR beta chains appeared HLA-restricted, with HLA associations seemingly driven largely by CMV exposure. A further reported finding was that TCR beta sequences accurately predicted the HLA-A and HLA-B alleles for most subjects in the first cohort. Some IMGT-functional V segments, including TRBV6-2 and TRBV6-3, could not be distinguished by the 87-base-pair reads and were therefore excluded. Compared with the roughly 600-donor mean, donors in an Asian-associated ancestry cluster had fewer N-insertions in productive TCRs, according to a later genetic analysis.

The junction carries 8 bases between V and J, which are trimmed by 1 base and 5 bases respectively. The germline V gene encodes CDR1 LNHNV and CDR2 YYDKDF (reference sequence). Including cysteine and phenylalanine, the CDR3 has 14 amino acids. Just CDR3 DNA is preserved here, 42 bases in frame from base 1. Library generation was performed with the immunoSEQ multiplex PCR assay. The multiplex PCR relied on a mix of 60 forward primers for TCR Vbeta segments and 13 reverse primers for TCR Jbeta segments. The CDR3 region of rearranged TCR beta genes was amplified from genomic DNA with a multiplex PCR assay. On the Illumina HiSeq System, the amplified TCR beta libraries were sequenced as 87-base-pair reads. Per the original workflow: In a later analysis, roughly 80 million unique TCR beta chains were counted across the roughly 610 repertoires, and around 10 million of these chains were shared by at least two donors. A nearest-neighbor algorithm error-corrected the raw reads and collapsed the reads into unique sequences, merging closely related sequences to remove PCR and sequencing errors. Alignment of CDR3 sequences to IMGT reference sequences was used to assign V, D and J gene segments. For a sequence to be retained, a match of at least six nucleotides to both a V gene segment and a J gene segment was required. A rearrangement counted as productive if the CDR3 had no stop codons and remained in frame with V and J, and every other rearrangement counted as non-productive. Following IMGT convention, CDR3 was defined as the stretch from the second conserved V-encoded cysteine up to the conserved J-encoded phenylalanine. Sequences without an unambiguous match to a single V gene segment were excluded from the earlier analysis of 450 to 650 of the donors. In an earlier analysis of about 590 of the donors, a V segment was called functional when productive rearrangements were above 56.7%, and segregating when the standard deviation between donors exceeded 5%. A statistical classification framework was built to diagnose cytomegalovirus status from the catalog of TCR beta chain sequences. V and J gene assignment, in a later analysis, came from comparing TCR nucleotide sequences with IMGT/GENE-DB human TR gene sequences. In a later analysis, CDR3 sequences and most-parsimonious VDJ recombination scenarios were assigned using the TCRdist pipeline. In a later analysis, every TCR beta chain was defined by the combination of its CDR3 amino acid sequence and its V-gene family, and reads without a unique V-gene family were dropped. To address suspected cross-contamination and a sequencing artifact, a later analysis removed roughly 580 highly shared, low-generation-probability nucleotide sequences. In a later analysis, a clonal expansion index for each public chain was calculated from normalized within-repertoire ranks of inferred template counts. A later analysis computed generation probabilities with a VDJ recombination model fitted to out-of-frame rearrangements, and checked the results against IGoR. A later analysis scored TCR-TCR, TCR-HLA and TCR-CMV co-occurrence with hypergeometric tests, applying a repertoire-size bias correction to TCR pairs. False discovery rates were estimated in a later analysis by permuting HLA or CMV assignments 20 times. In a later analysis, co-occurring TCRs were grouped using DBSCAN, and TCRdist sequence similarity was added for clustering within HLA-allele-positive subsets. Repertoires with fewer than 30,000 or more than 120,000 public chains, plus five repertoires with anomalous nucleotide sharing, were excluded from co-occurrence clustering. TCRdb obtained this table from immuneACCESS and retained in-frame rearrangements with V and J assigned. These tables miss some clones; where compared with another copy, unresolved V genes account for less than half of the shortfall, and the remainder is unexplained. That table gives V, J and clone size, and the DNA gave D and trimming. This sample has 80,000 to 100,000 clones in its table, and 81% of those were observed once. More than 5% of the sample is held by the ten biggest clonotypes.

The cohort was made up of about 670 healthy bone marrow donors. Cohort members were all nominally healthy when sampled, although unrecorded immune exposures were likely present. The donor was CMV seropositive and belonged to the group of over 250 seropositive cohort members. A peripheral blood sample was collected from each donor, and TCR beta sequencing was performed on peripheral blood mononuclear cells. The Qiagen DNeasy Blood Extraction Kit was used to extract genomic DNA from the blood cell samples. As regards this clone: Its antigen has not been determined. No much larger clonotype is one base removed from it; base qualities were not supplied.

Recombination linked TRBV15 to TRBJ2-2; TRBD2 might be the D gene, on 5 matching bases. This sequence originates from a man between 35 and 55 years old in good health and CMV-seropositive. Sequenced: PBMCs. Here is the DNA: TGTGCCACCAGCAGAGGACCGGGAACCGGGGAGCTGTTTTTT. Its protein is CATSRGPGTGELFF.